This T cell receptor beta chain was identified in a study of blood T cell repertoires in COVID-19. Study as a whole: Sites across the United States, Italy and Spain contributed samples from acute and convalescent COVID-19. T cells, B-cell-depleted T cells, or PBMCs provided the cDNA or gDNA that served as material.

The J segment lost 2 bases and the V segment lost 6 bases, leaving 9 bases of the junction unmatched. CDR1 and CDR2 from the germline V gene are KGHDR and SFDVKD. The CDR3 runs 16 residues. Per the study methods: For nucleated cells, counts were estimated from reference gene primer amplification. Using immunoSEQ multiplex PCR, the repertoire was profiled, and TCRdb retains in-frame clones only, with some absent. Clonal size and the V and J genes are those of that table, whereas D and trimming came from the DNA. The sample contains under 200,000 clones, 70% to 90% of which appear only once. The sequenced sample consisted of peripheral blood. This receptor was taken from a woman of 80 years or more with acute or convalescent COVID-19. This sequence joins TRBV24-1 and TRBJ2-3; the match to TRBD2 covers 8 bases. The CDR3 is CATSKATSGNTDTQYF. CDR3 bases: TGTGCCACCAGTAAAGCCACTAGCGGCAACACAGATACGCAGTATTTT.